The rows below give T cell receptor beta chains drawn from one sample of a study of T cell repertoires in cytomegalovirus infection. TCRdb re-analysed the reads in MiXCR, keeping a single row per CDR3 protein. The data hold around 490,000 distinct CDR3 sequences, with roughly 29% observed a single time. The sequenced sample consisted of PBMCs. These receptors all come from a human donor in good health (CMV status not recorded). Some clones in this sample may be carry-over from other donors' samples. CDR3s include the opening cysteine and the closing phenylalanine or tryptophan. D genes are given only for firm matches. A clone size is listed for some rows: how often the clone was seen (once, few, many), or a class if it is expanded.

abundance: few
d_gene: .
len: 15
v_gene: TRBV7-2
j_gene: TRBJ2-4
CDR3nt: TGTGCCAGCAGCTTAGCCCGGGTGCGACAAAACATTCAGTACTTC
CDR3aa: CASSLARVRQNIQYF

abundance: .
d_gene: TRBD1
len: 17
v_gene: TRBV10-3
j_gene: TRBJ2-3
CDR3nt: TGTGCCATCAGTGAACCTAGGACAGGGGGAGCCACAGATACGCAGTATTTT
CDR3aa: CAISEPRTGGATDTQYF

abundance: few
d_gene: .
len: 15
v_gene: TRBV6-2/TRBV6-3
j_gene: TRBJ1-5
CDR3nt: TGTGCCAGCGGGGCCGGGGGCGAGAACAATCAGCCCCAGCATTTT
CDR3aa: CASGAGGENNQPQHF

abundance: .
d_gene: .
len: 13
v_gene: TRBV12-3/TRBV12-4
j_gene: TRBJ2-2
CDR3nt: TGTGCCAGCAGCTCGGACTACACCGGGGAGCTGTTTTTT
CDR3aa: CASSSDYTGELFF

abundance: few
d_gene: .
len: 13
v_gene: TRBV29-1
j_gene: TRBJ2-7
CDR3nt: TGCAGCGTCCGCCGGGACTCCTCCTACGAGCAGTACTTC
CDR3aa: CSVRRDSSYEQYF

abundance: .
d_gene: .
len: 11
v_gene: TRBV20-1
j_gene: TRBJ1-2
CDR3nt: TGCAGTGCAGAGGACAGTGATGGCTACACCTTC
CDR3aa: CSAEDSDGYTF

abundance: many
d_gene: .
len: 14
v_gene: TRBV7-2
j_gene: TRBJ2-5
CDR3nt: TGTGCCAGCAGCTCCTTGGGGTTGGGGGAGACCCAGTACTTC
CDR3aa: CASSSLGLGETQYF

abundance: .
d_gene: TRBD1
len: 16
v_gene: TRBV23-1
j_gene: TRBJ2-5
CDR3nt: TGCGCCAGCAGTCACGGGACAGGGTTACTCCAAGAGACCCAGTACTTC
CDR3aa: CASSHGTGLLQETQYF

abundance: .
d_gene: TRBD1
len: 15
v_gene: TRBV7-9
j_gene: TRBJ1-5
CDR3nt: TGTGCCAGCAGCTTAGCCACAGGGGGCAATCAGCCCCAGCATTTT
CDR3aa: CASSLATGGNQPQHF

abundance: .
d_gene: TRBD2
len: 20
v_gene: TRBV9
j_gene: TRBJ2-1
CDR3nt: TGTGCCAGTAGCCCCAGACTAGCGGGGACGGGGAAGGCCCCCTACAATGAGCAGTTCTTC
CDR3aa: CASSPRLAGTGKAPYNEQFF

abundance: .
d_gene: .
len: 18
v_gene: TRBV19
j_gene: TRBJ1-5
CDR3nt: TGTGCCAGTAGTTTGCCGATCCGGGCCGCCTCTGGTCGTCAGCCCCAGCATTTT
CDR3aa: CASSLPIRAASGRQPQHF

abundance: .
d_gene: TRBD2
len: 16
v_gene: TRBV5-1
j_gene: TRBJ2-3
CDR3nt: TGCGCCAGCAGCTTCCGAGCGGGAGGTAGCACAGATACGCAGTATTTT
CDR3aa: CASSFRAGGSTDTQYF

abundance: .
d_gene: .
len: 14
v_gene: TRBV6-2/TRBV6-3
j_gene: TRBJ2-3
CDR3nt: TGTGCCAGCAGTAATTGGATAGCCACAGATACGCAGTATTTT
CDR3aa: CASSNWIATDTQYF

abundance: .
d_gene: TRBD2
len: 18
v_gene: TRBV7-9
j_gene: TRBJ2-1
CDR3nt: TGTGCCAGCAGTAAAGGACTAGCGGGAGGCTCGTGGTTGAATGAGCAGTTCTTC
CDR3aa: CASSKGLAGGSWLNEQFF

abundance: many
d_gene: TRBD1
len: 14
v_gene: TRBV7-3
j_gene: TRBJ1-1
CDR3nt: TGTGCCAGCAGCAGAGGACAGGGGAGGACTGAAGCTTTCTTT
CDR3aa: CASSRGQGRTEAFF

abundance: many
d_gene: TRBD2
len: 19
v_gene: TRBV7-6
j_gene: TRBJ2-7
CDR3nt: TGTGCCAGCAGCTACGGAAGGGGGCGGCTAGCGGGAGCCTTCTACGAGCAGTACTTC
CDR3aa: CASSYGRGRLAGAFYEQYF

abundance: .
d_gene: TRBD1
len: 12
v_gene: TRBV28
j_gene: TRBJ1-4
CDR3nt: TGTGCCGGGGGACAGGGCTACGAAAAACTGTTTTTT
CDR3aa: CAGGQGYEKLFF

abundance: .
d_gene: TRBD2
len: 19
v_gene: TRBV11-3
j_gene: TRBJ2-3
CDR3nt: TGTGCCAGCAGCCCCTGGACTAGCAGGAGCCAAGAACCCACAGATACGCAGTATTTT
CDR3aa: CASSPWTSRSQEPTDTQYF

abundance: .
d_gene: .
len: 15
v_gene: TRBV19
j_gene: TRBJ2-1
CDR3nt: TGTGCCAGTAGCCGTATGTTGGGGTCCTACAATGAGCAGTTCTTC
CDR3aa: CASSRMLGSYNEQFF

abundance: .
d_gene: .
len: 14
v_gene: TRBV6-5
j_gene: TRBJ1-6
CDR3nt: TGTGCCAGCAGCCAAAGACGGTTTAATTCACCCCTCCACTTT
CDR3aa: CASSQRRFNSPLHF

abundance: .
d_gene: TRBD1
len: 16
v_gene: TRBV7-9
j_gene: TRBJ2-3
CDR3nt: TGTGCCAGCAGGTATCCGGGACAAGGACAGGCAGATACGCAGTATTTT
CDR3aa: CASRYPGQGQADTQYF

abundance: few
d_gene: .
len: 13
v_gene: TRBV28
j_gene: TRBJ1-2
CDR3nt: TGTGCCAGCAGTTCCCCGGACAGCTATGGCTACACCTTC
CDR3aa: CASSSPDSYGYTF

abundance: .
d_gene: .
len: 15
v_gene: TRBV15
j_gene: TRBJ2-5
CDR3nt: TGTGCCACCAGCAGGACCGATCCCTCCCAAGAGACCCAGTACTTC
CDR3aa: CATSRTDPSQETQYF

abundance: .
d_gene: .
len: 13
v_gene: TRBV20-1
j_gene: TRBJ2-1
CDR3nt: TGCAGTGCCCTGGATTCCTACAACAATGAGCAGTTCTTC
CDR3aa: CSALDSYNNEQFF

abundance: .
d_gene: .
len: 14
v_gene: TRBV19
j_gene: TRBJ1-3
CDR3nt: TGTGCCAGTAGTCAGCAAATCTCTGGAAACACCATATATTTT
CDR3aa: CASSQQISGNTIYF

abundance: .
d_gene: .
len: 16
v_gene: TRBV19
j_gene: TRBJ2-1
CDR3nt: TGTGCCAGTAGTCCTAAAACTGGAGCGGTCTACAATGAGCAGTTCTTC
CDR3aa: CASSPKTGAVYNEQFF

abundance: many
d_gene: TRBD2
len: 16
v_gene: TRBV7-2
j_gene: TRBJ2-2
CDR3nt: TGTGCCAGCAGCTTAGCGCTAGCGGGCAACACCGGGGAGCTGTTTTTT
CDR3aa: CASSLALAGNTGELFF

abundance: .
d_gene: .
len: 15
v_gene: TRBV5-5
j_gene: TRBJ2-6
CDR3nt: TGTGCCAGCAGCTTTGGGGAGACCGGGGCCAACGTCCTGACTTTC
CDR3aa: CASSFGETGANVLTF

abundance: few
d_gene: TRBD2
len: 17
v_gene: TRBV11-2
j_gene: TRBJ2-1
CDR3nt: TGTGCCAGCAGCCGTGTGACTAGCGGACTCCTTTACAATGAGCAGTTCTTC
CDR3aa: CASSRVTSGLLYNEQFF

abundance: few
d_gene: .
len: 15
v_gene: TRBV6-2/TRBV6-3
j_gene: TRBJ1-2
CDR3nt: TGTGCCAGCAGTACCCGCGGCGGACCTAACTATGGCTACACCTTC
CDR3aa: CASSTRGGPNYGYTF

abundance: few
d_gene: TRBD2
len: 14
v_gene: TRBV7-3
j_gene: TRBJ2-5
CDR3nt: TGTGCCAGCAGCGCTCCGACTAGCCGGGAGACCCAGTACTTC
CDR3aa: CASSAPTSRETQYF

abundance: many
d_gene: TRBD2
len: 14
v_gene: TRBV27
j_gene: TRBJ2-5
CDR3nt: TGTGCCAGCAGTTTATTCCTCGGGGGGGAGACCCAGTACTTC
CDR3aa: CASSLFLGGETQYF

abundance: few
d_gene: .
len: 15
v_gene: TRBV18
j_gene: TRBJ1-5
CDR3nt: TGTGCCAGCTCAGGCATGGGTCGGGGATATCAGCCCCAGCATTTT
CDR3aa: CASSGMGRGYQPQHF

abundance: few
d_gene: .
len: 16
v_gene: TRBV18
j_gene: TRBJ2-5
CDR3nt: TGTGCCAGCTCACCATTCGGGGCCCTTCGCCAAGAGACCCAGTACTTC
CDR3aa: CASSPFGALRQETQYF

abundance: many
d_gene: TRBD2
len: 16
v_gene: TRBV7-9
j_gene: TRBJ2-2
CDR3nt: TGTGCCAGCAGCCTGCCTCGGGGACTAAGCACCGGGGAGCTGTTTTTT
CDR3aa: CASSLPRGLSTGELFF

abundance: few
d_gene: .
len: 14
v_gene: TRBV2
j_gene: TRBJ2-2
CDR3nt: TGTGCCAGCAGTGAGGGACTGAGCGCCGGGGAGCTGTTTTTT
CDR3aa: CASSEGLSAGELFF

abundance: .
d_gene: .
len: 18
v_gene: TRBV12-3/TRBV12-4
j_gene: TRBJ1-5
CDR3nt: TGTGCCAGCAGTTTGGGGGTGACGGCCCGAAATGACAATCAGCCCCAGCATTTT
CDR3aa: CASSLGVTARNDNQPQHF

abundance: .
d_gene: TRBD1
len: 14
v_gene: TRBV7-2
j_gene: TRBJ2-5
CDR3nt: TGTGCCAGCAGCAATAGACAGGGGAGGGAGACCCAGTACTTC
CDR3aa: CASSNRQGRETQYF

abundance: .
d_gene: .
len: 14
v_gene: TRBV18
j_gene: TRBJ2-7
CDR3nt: TGTGCCAGCTCACCATCGAAGGGTGCCTACGAGCAGTACTTC
CDR3aa: CASSPSKGAYEQYF

abundance: .
d_gene: .
len: 16
v_gene: TRBV30
j_gene: TRBJ1-2
CDR3nt: TGTGCCTGGAGTGTATACCCGACCCGAGCTAACTATGGCTACACCTTC
CDR3aa: CAWSVYPTRANYGYTF

abundance: .
d_gene: .
len: 12
v_gene: TRBV6-2/TRBV6-3
j_gene: TRBJ2-3
CDR3nt: TGTGCCAGCAGACTAGTGGCCAATACGCAGTATTTT
CDR3aa: CASRLVANTQYF

abundance: .
d_gene: .
len: 15
v_gene: TRBV7-6
j_gene: TRBJ2-5
CDR3nt: TGTGCCAGCAGCTTAGCGGGGACGGCGGCCGAGACCCAGTACTTC
CDR3aa: CASSLAGTAAETQYF

abundance: .
d_gene: TRBD1
len: 15
v_gene: TRBV2
j_gene: TRBJ1-5
CDR3nt: TGTGCCAGCAGTGTTCGAGCAGGGGGCGCCCAGCCCCAGCATTTT
CDR3aa: CASSVRAGGAQPQHF

abundance: .
d_gene: TRBD1
len: 14
v_gene: TRBV27
j_gene: TRBJ1-4
CDR3nt: TGTGCCAGCAGTCGGACAGGGCAGGGTGAAAAACTGTTTTTT
CDR3aa: CASSRTGQGEKLFF

abundance: many
d_gene: TRBD1
len: 15
v_gene: TRBV7-2
j_gene: TRBJ1-5
CDR3nt: TGTGCCAGCAGCTTTGGCCAGGGGGCTGGTCAGCCCCAGCATTTT
CDR3aa: CASSFGQGAGQPQHF

abundance: .
d_gene: .
len: 11
v_gene: TRBV2
j_gene: TRBJ1-1
CDR3nt: TGTGCCAGCATGACCAACACTGAAGCTTTCTTT
CDR3aa: CASMTNTEAFF

abundance: .
d_gene: .
len: 15
v_gene: TRBV2
j_gene: TRBJ1-4
CDR3nt: TGTGCCAGCAGTGGGGGGCTGCGAACTAATGAAAAACTGTTTTTT
CDR3aa: CASSGGLRTNEKLFF

abundance: few
d_gene: .
len: 16
v_gene: TRBV12-3/TRBV12-4
j_gene: TRBJ1-5
CDR3nt: TGTGCCAGCAGTTTTGGACAGTGGGGCCCCAATCAGCCCCAGCATTTT
CDR3aa: CASSFGQWGPNQPQHF

abundance: few
d_gene: .
len: 16
v_gene: TRBV12-5
j_gene: TRBJ2-2
CDR3nt: TGTGCTAGTGGTTTGGTACAAACGCTGTACACCGGGGAGCTGTTTTTT
CDR3aa: CASGLVQTLYTGELFF

abundance: .
d_gene: .
len: 12
v_gene: TRBV29-1
j_gene: TRBJ2-1
CDR3nt: TGCAGCGTTGAAGAGGGGGTTTTCGAGCAGTTCTTC
CDR3aa: CSVEEGVFEQFF